This passage covers 8 T cell receptor beta chains from one sample sequenced in a study of T-cell reconstitution after alpha-beta-depleted transplantation in children. Unique molecular identifiers were incorporated when the TCRbeta library was constructed. TCRdb passed the PCR reads through MiXCR, listing each CDR3 protein once. This sample has 700,000 to 950,000 distinct CDR3 sequences, with approximately 15% found just once. Specimen: PBMCs, mostly from graft donor cells, collected 360 days after TCRalphabeta/CD19-depleted stem cell transplant. The receptors were sampled from a male patient aged 10 to 17 who had a stem cell transplant for acute lymphoblastic leukemia, so the T cells may come from the graft donor.

This clonotype was seen only once. V usage is TRBV14 and J usage is TRBJ1-1; the D gene is possibly TRBD1 (5 bases). Germline V gives CDR1 SGHDN, CDR2 FVKESK. This CDR3 is built from 14 residues. V was clipped by 4 bases and J by 4 bases, with 13 bases between them. The CDR3 bases are TGTGCCAGCAGCCCGACAGTCCCACTCACTGAAGCTTTCTTT. Translated, it gives CASSPTVPLTEAFF. Full variable domain (missing parts from reference TRBV14 and TRBJ1-1): EAGVTQFPSHSVIEKGQTVTLRCDPISGHDNLYWYRRVMGKEIKFLLHFVKESKQDESGMPNNRFLAERTGGTYSTLKVQPAELEDSGVYFCASSPTVPLTEAFFGQGTRLTVV.

This clonotype occurred a few times. The gene calls are TRBV5-1 and TRBJ1-2; TRBD1 might be the D (6 bases). CDR1 and CDR2 from the germline V gene are SGHRS and YFSETQ. V lost 0 bases and J lost 4, with 10 bases in between. CDR3 length: 14 amino acids. The CDR3 loop is CASSLETGRYGYTF. Written as DNA, the CDR3 is TGCGCCAGCAGCTTGGAGACAGGTCGCTATGGCTACACCTTC. The variable domain in full, with the rest retrieved from reference TRBV5-1 and TRBJ1-2, is KAGVTQTPRYLIKTRGQQVTLSCSPISGHRSVSWYQQTPGQGLQFLFEYFSETQRNKGNFPGRFSGRQFSNSRSEMNVSTLELGDSALYLCASSLETGRYGYTFGSGTRLTVV.

This clonotype was counted only a few times. The chain recombines TRBV12-3 or TRBV12-4 with TRBJ2-7; TRBD1 agrees at 11 bases. The CDR3 runs to 14 residues. The ends lost 6 bases at V and 6 bases at J; junction bases unmatched: 7. This CDR3 reads CASSRDRGGSEQYF. The CDR3 region has the DNA TGTGCCAGCAGCAGGGACAGGGGGGGCTCCGAGCAGTACTTC.

This clonotype was found a few times. V usage is TRBV29-1 and J usage is TRBJ2-5; D is unclear. Between the trimmed V and J ends, which lost 4 bases and 5 bases, there was a span of 8 bases. The CDR3 runs 11 residues. Germline V gene sequence: CDR1 SQVTM, CDR2 ANQGSEA. The CDR3, as DNA: TGCAGCGTTGTGACGAGGGAGACCCAGTACTTC. It translates to CSVVTRETQYF.

This clonotype was recorded at least ten times. The chain carries TRBV9 and TRBJ2-7; D may be TRBD1 or TRBD2 (5 bases each). The CDR3 consists of 15 residues. The germline V and J ends were trimmed by 2 bases and 0 bases, with 12 bases remaining between them. CDR1 and CDR2 (germline): SGDLS, YYNGEE. In DNA form, the CDR3 reads TGTGCCAGCAGCGTTCGCCACGGGACCTCCTACGAGCAGTACTTC. It codes for CASSVRHGTSYEQYF.

The chain combines TRBV4-1 with TRBJ2-4; D is ambiguous. Germline V gene sequence: CDR1 MGHRA, CDR2 YSYEKL. The CDR3 covers 15 residues. V dropped 0 bases and J dropped 6 bases, with 12 bases sitting between them. The CDR3 sequence: CASSQERSQLNIQYF. The CDR3 DNA reads TGCGCCAGCAGCCAAGAGCGCAGTCAATTAAACATTCAGTACTTC.

Here the CDR3 reads CASSISGGWVSSYNEQFF. The CDR3, as DNA: TGTGCCAGTAGTATTAGCGGGGGTTGGGTAAGCTCCTACAATGAGCAGTTCTTC. The gene calls are TRBV19 and TRBJ2-1; 9 nucleotides match TRBD2. The length of the CDR3 is 18 residues. Per the germline V gene, CDR1 is LNHDA and CDR2 is SQIVND (reference sequence). Losses at the gene ends were 3 bases for V and 0 bases for J; bases not matched to a gene: 9.

CDR3 coding DNA: TGTGCCAGCAGCGTCGAGTTGGTCGGGCACACCATATATTTT. Encoded protein: CASSVELVGHTIYF. V and J are TRBV9 and TRBJ1-3; D call uncertain. This CDR3 is 14 amino acids long. The germline V and J ends were trimmed by 2 bases and 8 bases, with 14 bases remaining between them. CDR1 SGDLS and CDR2 YYNGEE come from the germline V gene.